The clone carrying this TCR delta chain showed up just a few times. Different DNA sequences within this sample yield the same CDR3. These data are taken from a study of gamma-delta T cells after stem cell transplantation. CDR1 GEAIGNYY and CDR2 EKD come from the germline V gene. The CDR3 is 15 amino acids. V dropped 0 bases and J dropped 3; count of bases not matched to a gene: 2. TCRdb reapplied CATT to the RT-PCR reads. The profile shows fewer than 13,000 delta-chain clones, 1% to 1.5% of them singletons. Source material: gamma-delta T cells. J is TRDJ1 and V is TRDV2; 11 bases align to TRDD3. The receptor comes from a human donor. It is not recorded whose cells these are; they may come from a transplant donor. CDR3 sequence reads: CACDTLGDTSDKLIF. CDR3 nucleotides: TGTGCCTGTGACACCTTGGGGGATACGTCCGATAAACTCATCTTT.